The sequence of this TCR beta chain was determined in a study of T cells after yellow fever vaccination. This clonotype was counted ten times or more. In TCRdb, the 5' RACE reads were re-called with MiXCR into one record per CDR3 protein. Here the sample spans more than 300,000 distinct CDR3 sequences, 3.5% to 5% being singletons. CDR1 and CDR2 (germline): SGHRS, YFSETQ. The CDR3 runs to 12 residues. The V and J ends lost 2 bases and 9 bases respectively, with 9 bases between them. Sequencing used PBMCs, obtained 15 days after the yellow fever booster vaccination. The chain couples TRBV5-1 to TRBJ2-1; unclear D gene. This clonotype was sampled from a man aged 18 to 29 who received the YFV17D yellow fever vaccine. The CDR3 nucleotides are TGCGCCAGCAGCTTCCCAGTCGGTGAGCAGTTCTTC. Translated: CASSFPVGEQFF.